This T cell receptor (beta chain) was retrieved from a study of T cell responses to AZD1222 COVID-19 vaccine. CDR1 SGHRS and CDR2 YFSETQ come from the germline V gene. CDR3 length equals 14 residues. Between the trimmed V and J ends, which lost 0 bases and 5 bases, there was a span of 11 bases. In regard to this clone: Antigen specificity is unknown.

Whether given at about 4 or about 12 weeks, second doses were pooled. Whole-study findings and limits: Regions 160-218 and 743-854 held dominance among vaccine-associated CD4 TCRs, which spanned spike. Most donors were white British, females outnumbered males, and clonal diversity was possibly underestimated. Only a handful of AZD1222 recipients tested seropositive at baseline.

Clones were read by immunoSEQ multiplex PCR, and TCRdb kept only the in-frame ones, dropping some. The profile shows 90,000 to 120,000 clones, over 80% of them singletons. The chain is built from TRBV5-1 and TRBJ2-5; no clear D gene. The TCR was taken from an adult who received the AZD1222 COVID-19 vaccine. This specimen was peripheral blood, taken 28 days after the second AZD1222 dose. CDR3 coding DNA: TGCGCCAGCAGCTTGGGGGTTGGCTCGGAGACCCAGTACTTC. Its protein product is CASSLGVGSETQYF. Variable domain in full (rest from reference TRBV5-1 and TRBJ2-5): KAGVTQTPRYLIKTRGQQVTLSCSPISGHRSVSWYQQTPGQGLQFLFEYFSETQRNKGNFPGRFSGRQFSNSRSEMNVSTLELGDSALYLCASSLGVGSETQYFGPGTRLLVL.